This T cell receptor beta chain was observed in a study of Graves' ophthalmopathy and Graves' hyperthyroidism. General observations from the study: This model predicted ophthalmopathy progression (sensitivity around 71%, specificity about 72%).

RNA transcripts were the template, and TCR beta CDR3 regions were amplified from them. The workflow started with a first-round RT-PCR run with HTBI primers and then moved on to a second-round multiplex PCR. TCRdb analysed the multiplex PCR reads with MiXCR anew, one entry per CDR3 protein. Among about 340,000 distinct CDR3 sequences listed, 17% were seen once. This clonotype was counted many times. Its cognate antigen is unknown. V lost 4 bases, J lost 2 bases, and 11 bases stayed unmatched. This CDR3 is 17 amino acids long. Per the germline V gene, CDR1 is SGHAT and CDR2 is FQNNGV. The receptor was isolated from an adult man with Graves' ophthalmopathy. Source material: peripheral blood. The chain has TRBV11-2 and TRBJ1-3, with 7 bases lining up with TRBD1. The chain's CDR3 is CASSSETGTAPGNTIYF. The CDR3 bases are TGTGCCAGCAGCTCCGAGACAGGGACAGCCCCTGGAAACACCATATATTTT.